This is a list of T cell receptor beta chains from one sample in a study of T cells in Graves' hyperthyroidism and ophthalmopathy. A single record per CDR3 protein comes from TCRdb applying MiXCR to the multiplex PCR reads. The data show some 530,000 distinct CDR3 sequences, with roughly 23% seen just once and roughly 49% held by the top ten. The source material was blood. The receptors were sampled from a woman in her seventies with Graves' ophthalmopathy. The CDR3 runs from the conserved cysteine through the conserved F or W. Fields, in order: clone size, J gene, V gene, CDR3 protein. The size field is filled for only some rows; it gives once, few, many or a size class.

size: NA; J: TRBJ1-2; V: TRBV28; CDR3: CASSPFYPPNYGYTF
size: few; J: TRBJ2-7; V: TRBV5-1; CDR3: CASSLDGGTSSYEQYF
size: many; J: TRBJ1-1; V: TRBV28; CDR3: CASSLLVSTEAFF
size: many; J: TRBJ2-2; V: TRBV7-8; CDR3: CASSPRDRAGGELFF
size: NA; J: TRBJ2-3; V: TRBV29-1; CDR3: CSETGGVTDTQYF
size: NA; J: TRBJ2-1; V: TRBV19; CDR3: CASKPGTDNEQFF
size: NA; J: TRBJ1-6; V: TRBV5-1; CDR3: CASRTGANENSPLHF
size: few; J: TRBJ1-1; V: TRBV20-1; CDR3: CSAPGNLDTEAFF
size: NA; J: TRBJ1-2; V: TRBV12-3/TRBV12-4; CDR3: CASSYSPGTNYGYTF
size: few; J: TRBJ2-1; V: TRBV7-9; CDR3: CASSFGTGLSNEQFF
size: NA; J: TRBJ2-1; V: TRBV27; CDR3: CASSPDRVSNEQFF
size: NA; J: TRBJ2-7; V: TRBV28; CDR3: CASTTKRASDNFYEQYF
size: many; J: TRBJ2-1; V: TRBV2; CDR3: CASSSDREPYNEQFF
size: NA; J: TRBJ2-3; V: TRBV6-5; CDR3: CASSYSGENTQYF
size: NA; J: TRBJ2-7; V: TRBV7-6; CDR3: CASSLTGTGGWYEQYF
size: many; J: TRBJ2-1; V: TRBV12-3/TRBV12-4; CDR3: CASSDTGVPYNEQFF
size: few; J: TRBJ2-1; V: TRBV3-1; CDR3: CASSPQLGAEQFF
size: NA; J: TRBJ2-3; V: TRBV20-1; CDR3: CSAGLAGPDTQYF
size: NA; J: TRBJ1-6; V: TRBV19; CDR3: CASKEISSYNSPLHF
size: NA; J: TRBJ1-1; V: TRBV9; CDR3: CASSVARESEAFF